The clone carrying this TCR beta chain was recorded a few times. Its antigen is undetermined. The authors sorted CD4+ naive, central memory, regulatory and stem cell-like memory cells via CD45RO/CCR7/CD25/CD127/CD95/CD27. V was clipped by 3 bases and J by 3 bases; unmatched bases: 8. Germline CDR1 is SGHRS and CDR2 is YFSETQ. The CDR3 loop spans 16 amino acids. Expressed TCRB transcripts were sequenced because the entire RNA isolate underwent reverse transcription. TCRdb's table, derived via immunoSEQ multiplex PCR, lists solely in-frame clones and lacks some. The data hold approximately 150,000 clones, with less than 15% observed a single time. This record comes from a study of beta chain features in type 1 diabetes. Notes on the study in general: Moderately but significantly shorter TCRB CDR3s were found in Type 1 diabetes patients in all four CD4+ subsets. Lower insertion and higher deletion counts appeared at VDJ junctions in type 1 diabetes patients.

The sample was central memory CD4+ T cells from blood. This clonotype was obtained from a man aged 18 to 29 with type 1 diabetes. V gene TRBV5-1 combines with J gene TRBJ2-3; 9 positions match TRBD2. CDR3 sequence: CASSSTASGATDTQYF. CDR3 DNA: TGCGCCAGCAGCTCGACCGCTAGCGGGGCTACAGATACGCAGTATTTT.